The clone carrying this T cell receptor beta chain was observed a single time. The source of the sample is a study of patients and donors after allogeneic stem cell transplantation. Germline CDR1 is DFQATT and CDR2 is SNEGSKA (reference sequence). The CDR3 contains 13 residues. V lost 2 bases and J 4 bases, leaving 8 bases between the germline ends. Each CDR3 protein is one row after TCRdb ran MiXCR on the RT-PCR reads. Of about 110,000 distinct CDR3 sequences in the sample, around 33% were seen once. Input material: blood, either unsorted or a sorted T cell fraction (not recorded which). This sequence was found in a human donor who was either an allogeneic HSCT recipient or a stem cell or donor lymphocyte infusion donor (not recorded which). It is not recorded whose cells these are; they may come from a transplant donor. The V gene is TRBV20-1, the J gene TRBJ2-2; D is uncertain. The CDR3 DNA reads TGCAGTGCTAGATACCAAACCACCGGGGAGCTGTTTTTT. It specifies CSARYQTTGELFF.